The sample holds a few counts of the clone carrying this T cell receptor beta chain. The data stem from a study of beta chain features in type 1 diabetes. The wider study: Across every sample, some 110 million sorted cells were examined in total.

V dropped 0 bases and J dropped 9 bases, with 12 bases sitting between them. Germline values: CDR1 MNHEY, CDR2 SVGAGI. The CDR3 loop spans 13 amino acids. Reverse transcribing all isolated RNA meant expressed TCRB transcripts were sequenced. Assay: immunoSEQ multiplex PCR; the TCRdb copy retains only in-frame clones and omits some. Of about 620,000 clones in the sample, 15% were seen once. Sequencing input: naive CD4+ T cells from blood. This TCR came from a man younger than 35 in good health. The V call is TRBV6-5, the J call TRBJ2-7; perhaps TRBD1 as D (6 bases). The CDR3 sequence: CASSYSDRTLQYF. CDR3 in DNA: TGTGCCAGCAGTTACTCAGACAGGACCTTGCAGTACTTC.